This T cell receptor beta chain was recovered during a study of graft-versus-host responses after intestinal transplantation. Background on the study: Uniformly, recipients were administered anti-thymocyte globulin induction with subsequent tacrolimus and steroids for around three years. Points from the study as a whole: GvH clones appeared in recipient marrow, some first in ileum or blood. Allografts from individuals with graft-donor T cell macrochimerism displayed high graft-versus-host to host-versus-graft clonal ratios.

Remarks on this clone: Its antigen is currently unknown.

Some clones are missing from TCRdb's copy, which holds only in-frame ones; the method was immunoSEQ multiplex PCR. The sample includes under 100,000 clones, roughly 90% of them seen just once. CDR3 size: 13 residues. Trimming took off 4 bases at V and 1 base at J, with 10 bases between the two ends. In germline, CDR1 is SQVTM, CDR2 ANQGSEA. The sample in question was PBMCs, obtained approximately 470 days after intestinal transplant. The origin of this receptor is a human patient who received an intestinal transplant, so some T cells may come from the graft donor. This chain connects TRBV29-1 to TRBJ1-1; D perhaps matches TRBD1 (5 bases). The CDR3 reads CSVVGRANTEAFF. For the CDR3, the DNA is TGCAGCGTTGTGGGCAGGGCGAACACTGAAGCTTTCTTT.